This T cell receptor (beta chain) was sequenced during a study of T cells in Graves' hyperthyroidism and ophthalmopathy. Background on the study: Initial diagnosis, before any treatment, was when peripheral blood was collected. Study-level findings and limits: Ophthalmopathy was distinguished from stable hyperthyroidism by 13 V-J signatures. Model output signaled ophthalmopathy a median roughly six months ahead of onset.

Authors of the study amplified TCR beta CDR3 regions from RNA transcripts. HTBI primers were used for first-round RT-PCR of the TCR CDR3. TCRdb ran MiXCR on the multiplex PCR reads and lists one entry per CDR3 protein. Among about 350,000 distinct CDR3 sequences listed, around 15% were seen once. CDR1 is SQVTM and CDR2 is ANQGSEA in the germline V gene. This CDR3 spans 18 amino acids. J gave up 0 bases and V 1 base, and 8 bases lay outside the gene matches. This clonotype was seen repeatedly, ten times or more. Its antigen is as yet unknown. The TCR sequence derives from a woman aged 40 to 50 with Graves' ophthalmopathy. V is TRBV29-1 and J is TRBJ2-1; 11 bases agree with TRBD2. Sequencing used blood. CDR3 loop: CSVEGGLAGFYSYNEQFF. The CDR3 region has the DNA TGCAGCGTTGAAGGCGGACTAGCGGGTTTCTACTCCTACAATGAGCAGTTCTTC.